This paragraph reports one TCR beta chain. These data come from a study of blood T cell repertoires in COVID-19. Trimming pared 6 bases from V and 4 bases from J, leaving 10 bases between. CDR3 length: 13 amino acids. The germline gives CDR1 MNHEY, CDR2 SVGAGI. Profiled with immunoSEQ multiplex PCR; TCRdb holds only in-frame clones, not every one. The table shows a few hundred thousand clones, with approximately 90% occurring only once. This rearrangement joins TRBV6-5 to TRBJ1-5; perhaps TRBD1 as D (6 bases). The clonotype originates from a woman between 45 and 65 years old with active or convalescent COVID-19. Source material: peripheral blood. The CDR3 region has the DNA TGTGCCAGCAGGGCCGGACAGAATCAGCCCCAGCATTTT. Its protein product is CASRAGQNQPQHF.